The 21 T cell receptor beta chains below were found in one sample sequenced in a study of shared clonotypes between healthy human individuals. TCRdb's copy holds only in-frame clones and misses some; the assay was immunoSEQ multiplex PCR. The sample holds 950,000 to 1,100,000 clones, about 80% seen once. Sequencing was carried out using memory CD4+ T cells sorted from blood. Regarding subset: CD45RA-negative fraction. These receptors came from a man between 18 and 35 years old in good health.

This clone was seen only a few times. A read error may produce the germline difference seen at one junction end. The V gene is TRBV27, the J gene TRBJ1-5; D unclear. CDR3 size: 14 residues. Germline CDR1 is MNHEY and CDR2 is SMNVEV (reference sequence). The CDR3: CASSFFPGKQPQHF. CDR3 nucleotide sequence: TGTGCCAGCAGTTTTTTTCCAGGCAAACAGCCCCAGCATTTT.

This clone occurred a few times. The V gene is TRBV27, the J gene TRBJ2-1, with 7 bases identical to TRBD2. This CDR3 region has 15 residues. The junction had 3 bases not matched to a gene; V was cut back by 3 bases and J by 1 base. Looked up from germline, CDR1 is MNHEY and CDR2 is SMNVEV (reference sequence). CDR3 amino acids: CASSFQGGSYNEQFF. In DNA form, the CDR3 reads TGTGCCAGCAGTTTTCAGGGAGGGTCCTACAATGAGCAGTTCTTC.

This clone was observed once. The CDR3 DNA reads TGTGCCAGCAGTAGACAGGGTGCGGGAGGAAAGCCCCAGCATTTT. It is translated as CASSRQGAGGKPQHF. This chain links TRBV28 with TRBJ1-5; 7 positions match TRBD1. Germline V gene lookup returns CDR1 MDHEN and CDR2 SYDVKM. Trimming took 5 bases from V and 8 from J; bases not matched to a gene: 12. This CDR3 is built from 15 residues.

V and J are TRBV6-1 and TRBJ1-3; D is unresolved. Per the germline V gene, CDR1 is MNHNS and CDR2 is SASEGT. The CDR3 runs to 15 residues. V lost 3 bases, J lost 4 bases, and 13 bases lay in between. The CDR3 sequence is CASSEFAGVGNTIYF. The CDR3 nucleotides are TGTGCCAGCAGTGAGTTCGCGGGCGTAGGAAACACCATATATTTT.

Notes on this clone: The sample has other DNA sequences that encode this CDR3 too. The chain links TRBV15 to TRBJ2-3; D may be TRBD1 (5 bases). The CDR3 length is 14 residues. With 0 bases removed from V and 6 bases from J, the gap between germline ends came to 10 bases. CDR1 is LNHNV, CDR2 YYDKDF, per germline (reference sequence). This chain's CDR3 is CATSRDRAGDTQYF. CDR3 in DNA: TGTGCCACCAGCAGAGACAGGGCAGGGGATACGCAGTATTTT.

This clone has more than one count but fewer than ten. The chain uses TRBV10-3 and TRBJ1-1; D perhaps matches TRBD1 (5 bases). V was shortened by 2 bases and J by 1 base, with 5 bases between the two germline ends. This CDR3 is built from 13 residues. In germline, CDR1 is ENHRY, CDR2 SYGVKD. For the CDR3, the DNA is TGTGCCATCAGTGAGACAGGGAACACTGAAGCTTTCTTT. This gives the protein CAISETGNTEAFF.

V and J are TRBV10-3 and TRBJ2-5; 10 bases are shared with TRBD1. Germline values: CDR1 ENHRY, CDR2 SYGVKD. The CDR3 is 14 residues long. V trimming: 8 bases; J trimming: 2 bases; junction bases outside the gene matches: 5. CDR3 protein: CAIGTGVGQETQYF. The CDR3, as DNA: TGTGCCATCGGGACAGGGGTCGGTCAAGAGACCCAGTACTTC.

The chain employs TRBV30 and TRBJ2-2; D possibly corresponds to TRBD1 (5 bases). The CDR3 is made up of 14 amino acids. Trimming stripped 5 bases from V and 1 base from J, with 11 bases between. Germline V CDR1 and CDR2: GTSNPN, SVGIG (reference sequence). The CDR3 reads CAWCRGLNTGELFF. The CDR3 coding sequence is TGTGCCTGGTGTAGGGGCCTGAACACCGGGGAGCTGTTTTTT.

V usage is TRBV5-5 and J usage is TRBJ1-2; tentatively, D is TRBD1 (5 bases). Germline V lookup: CDR1 SGHKS, CDR2 YYEKEE (reference sequence). The CDR3 covers 17 residues. The V and J ends lost 0 bases and 1 base respectively, with 16 bases between them. The CDR3 spells CASSLGQLLEVNYGYTF. The CDR3 DNA sequence: TGTGCCAGCAGCTTGGGACAGCTCCTTGAGGTTAACTATGGCTACACCTTC.

This clone was recorded once. This chain connects TRBV14 to TRBJ1-2; TRBD1 aligns across 8 bases. Germline V CDR1 and CDR2: SGHDN, FVKESK. The junction had 10 bases not matched to a gene; V was cut back by 3 bases and J by 10 bases. CDR3 length: 14 amino acids. The CDR3 nucleotides read TGTGCCAGCAGCCATGCGGACAGGGTGAAAACCTACACCTTC. This translates into CASSHADRVKTYTF.

The gene calls are TRBV5-1 and TRBJ2-7; maybe TRBD1 (5 bases). The germline CDR1 and CDR2 sequences are SGHRS and YFSETQ. V dropped 4 bases and J dropped 1 base, with 15 bases sitting between them. The CDR3 runs 15 residues. In DNA form, the CDR3 reads TGCGCCAGCAGCCTGGAGCAGGGCCCATCCTACGAGCAGTACTTC. Protein: CASSLEQGPSYEQYF.

The gene calls are TRBV28 and TRBJ1-3; D is uncertain. Germline V gene lookup returns CDR1 MDHEN and CDR2 SYDVKM. CDR3 length: 12 amino acids. Trimming removed 9 bases at V and 1 base at J, with 7 bases between. CDR3 protein: CASAASGNTIYF. DNA of the CDR3: TGTGCCAGTGCCGCATCTGGAAACACCATATATTTT.

This clone has a handful of counts. CDR3 nucleotide sequence: TGTGCCAGCAGCTTGGAAGGTAGCGCAACCTACAATGAGCAGTTCTTC. It translates to CASSLEGSATYNEQFF. The chain combines TRBV5-6 with TRBJ2-1; D is perhaps TRBD2 (5 bases). Deletions cut 0 bases from V and 2 bases from J, with 12 bases between. Germline V gene sequence: CDR1 SGHDT, CDR2 YYEEEE. This CDR3 contains 16 residues.

The CDR3, as DNA: TGCGCCAGCAGCACCGGGACAGTCCCCGGGATGGACACTGAAGCTTTCTTT. Protein product: CASSTGTVPGMDTEAFF. This rearrangement joins TRBV5-1 to TRBJ1-1; 7 nucleotides line up with TRBD1. Germline CDR1 is SGHRS and CDR2 is YFSETQ. The CDR3 runs 17 residues. V trimming: 4 bases; J trimming: 3 bases; junction bases outside the gene matches: 15.

This chain uses TRBV27 with TRBJ1-2, with D possibly being TRBD1 (6 bases). V dropped 4 bases and J dropped 7 bases, with 13 bases sitting between them. CDR1 MNHEY and CDR2 SMNVEV come from the germline V gene (reference sequence). The CDR3 runs to 13 residues. The CDR3 protein is CASSSTGNGGYTF. Here the CDR3 DNA reads TGTGCCAGCAGTTCCACAGGGAACGGTGGCTACACCTTC.

As regards this clone: Other DNA variants within this sample encode the same CDR3. This rearrangement joins TRBV18 to TRBJ1-6, with TRBD1 as a possible D gene (6 bases). The V gene's germline CDR1 is KGHSH and CDR2 LQKENI. The CDR3 covers 14 residues. V shed 3 bases and J shed 10 bases, with 13 bases lying between them. In DNA form, the CDR3 reads TGTGCCAGCTCACCCGGCCAGGGGATCTCACCCCTCCACTTT. Translation: CASSPGQGISPLHF.

On this clone itself: Other DNA sequences in the sample encode the same CDR3. V and J are TRBV12-5 and TRBJ2-3; the D gene is possibly TRBD1 (5 bases). V was clipped by 7 bases and J by 0 bases, with 11 bases between them. The CDR3 is 14 residues long. The germline CDR1 and CDR2 sequences are LGHNT and FRNRAP. The CDR3 DNA sequence: TGTGCTAGTGCCTGGGGCGTCAGCACAGATACGCAGTATTTT. Translation: CASAWGVSTDTQYF.

This clone was detected a few times. The chain employs TRBV7-9 and TRBJ1-2; D remains unclear. Germline assignment: CDR1 SEHNR and CDR2 FQNEAQ (reference sequence). Trimming stripped 0 bases from V and 2 bases from J, with 10 bases between. The CDR3 totals 15 residues. This chain's CDR3 is CASSLALMLNYGYTF. The CDR3 bases are TGTGCCAGCAGCTTAGCCCTGATGCTGAACTATGGCTACACCTTC.

Many counts were recorded for this clone. The V call is TRBV7-2, the J call TRBJ1-3; 7 positions match TRBD1. Germline-derived CDR1 and CDR2 are SGHTA and FQGNSA. The CDR3 has 14 residues. The V gene end was trimmed by 2 bases and the J gene end by 3 bases; junction bases not matched to a gene: 1. CDR3 in DNA: TGTGCCAGCAGCTTAACAGGGGTTGGAAACACCATATATTTT. This sequence encodes CASSLTGVGNTIYF. The variable domain in full, with the rest retrieved from reference TRBV7-2 and TRBJ1-3, is GAGVSQSPSNKVTEKGKDVELRCDPISGHTALYWYRQSLGQGLEFLIYFQGNSAPDKSGLPSDRFSAERTGGSVSTLTIQRTQQEDSAVYLCASSLTGVGNTIYFGEGSWLTVV.

Note on this clone: Other DNA variants within this sample encode the same CDR3. V gene TRBV6-1 combines with J gene TRBJ1-6, with 9 positions matching TRBD1. CDR3 length equals 17 residues. Germline values: CDR1 MNHNS, CDR2 SASEGT. The V and J ends lost 3 bases and 1 base, in that order; junction bases with no gene match: 4. The CDR3 sequence is CASSELQGASYNSPLHF. DNA for the CDR3: TGTGCCAGCAGTGAGTTACAGGGGGCTTCCTATAATTCACCCCTCCACTTT.

This chain connects TRBV30 to TRBJ2-7, with D perhaps assigned TRBD1 or TRBD2 (5 bases each). CDR3 length equals 13 residues. CDR1 and CDR2 (germline): GTSNPN, SVGIG (reference sequence). Trimming removed 4 bases at V and 0 bases at J, with 10 bases between. The CDR3 coding sequence is TGTGCCTGGAATTGGGGGACCTCCTACGAGCAGTACTTC. It encodes CAWNWGTSYEQYF. The variable domain in full, completed from reference TRBV30 and TRBJ2-7, reads SQTIHQWPATLVQPVGSPLSLECTVEGTSNPNLYWYRQAAGRGLQLLFYSVGIGQISSEVPQNLSASRPQDRQFILSSKKLLLSDSGFYLCAWNWGTSYEQYFGPGTRLTVT.